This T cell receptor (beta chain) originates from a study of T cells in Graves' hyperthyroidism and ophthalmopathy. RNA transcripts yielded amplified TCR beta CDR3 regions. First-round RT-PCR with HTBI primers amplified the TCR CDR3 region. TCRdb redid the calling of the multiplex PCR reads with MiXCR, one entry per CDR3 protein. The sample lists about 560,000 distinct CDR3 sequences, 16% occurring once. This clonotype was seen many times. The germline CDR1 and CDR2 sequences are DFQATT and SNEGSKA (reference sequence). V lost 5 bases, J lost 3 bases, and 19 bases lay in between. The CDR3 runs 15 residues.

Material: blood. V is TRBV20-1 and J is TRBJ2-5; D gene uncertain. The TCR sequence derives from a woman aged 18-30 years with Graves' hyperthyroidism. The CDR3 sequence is CSADSFVRSKETQYF. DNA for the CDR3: TGCAGTGCTGACTCCTTCGTAAGGTCAAAAGAGACCCAGTACTTC.